This section outlines one TCR beta chain sequence together with its context. The antigen it recognizes is unknown. No base quality information exists; no much larger clone differs at one position. The sample originates from a study of control samples from healthy donors and cancer patients (dated by TCRdb to between 2020 and 2021). The CDR3 has 15 amino acids, counting the end cysteine and phenylalanine. The CDR3 DNA has 45 bases and is translated from base 1. V and J are trimmed by 0 bases and 5 bases, and the gene matches miss 6 bases of the junction. CDR1 and CDR2 are drawn from the germline V gene (reference sequence): SGHKS, YYEKEE. The protocol used for the library was the immunoSEQ multiplex PCR assay. As stored in TCRdb, this immuneACCESS dataset retains in-frame rearrangements with V and J assigned. A fraction of the clones does not appear; measured against another copy, unresolved V genes explain less than half of the discrepancy, and the remainder lacks a known reason. Counted in this sample were fewer than 70,000 clones; roughly 94% of them appeared once. The top ten constitute 4% of the sample.

What was sequenced was blood. This chain joins TRBV5-5 to TRBJ2-7; TRBD1 agrees with 9 junctional bases. The sequence was obtained from a man aged 25-40 years in good health. The CDR3 region reads CASSLGRQGVHEQYF. Here is the DNA: TGTGCCAGCAGCTTGGGTCGACAGGGGGTGCACGAGCAGTACTTC.